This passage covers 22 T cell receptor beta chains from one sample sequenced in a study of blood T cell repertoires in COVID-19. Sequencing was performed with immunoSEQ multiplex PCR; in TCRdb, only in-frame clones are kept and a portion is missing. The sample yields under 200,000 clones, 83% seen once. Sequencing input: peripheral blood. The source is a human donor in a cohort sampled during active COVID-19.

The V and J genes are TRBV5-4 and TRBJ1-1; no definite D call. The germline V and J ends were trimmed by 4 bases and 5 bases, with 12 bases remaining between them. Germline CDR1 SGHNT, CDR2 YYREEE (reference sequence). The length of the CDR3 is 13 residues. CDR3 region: CASSAAQWTEAFF. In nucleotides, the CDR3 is TGTGCCAGCAGCGCGGCTCAGTGGACTGAAGCTTTCTTT. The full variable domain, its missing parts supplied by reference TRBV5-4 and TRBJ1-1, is ETGVTQSPTHLIKTRGQQVTLRCSSQSGHNTVSWYQQALGQGPQFIFQYYREEENGRGNFPPRFSGLQFPNYSSELNVNALELDDSALYLCASSAAQWTEAFFGQGTRLTVV.

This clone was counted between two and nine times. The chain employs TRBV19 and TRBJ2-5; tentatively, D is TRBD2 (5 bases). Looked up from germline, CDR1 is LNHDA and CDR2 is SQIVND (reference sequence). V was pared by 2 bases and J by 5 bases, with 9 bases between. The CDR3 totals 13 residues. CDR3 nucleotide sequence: TGTGCCAGTAGTATAACAGAGCGGGAGACCCAGTACTTC. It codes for CASSITERETQYF. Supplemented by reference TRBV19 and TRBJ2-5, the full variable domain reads DGGITQSPKYLFRKEGQNVTLSCEQNLNHDAMYWYRQDPGQGLRLIYYSQIVNDFQKGDIAEGYSVSREKKESFPLTVTSAQKNPTAFYLCASSITERETQYFGPGTRLLVL.

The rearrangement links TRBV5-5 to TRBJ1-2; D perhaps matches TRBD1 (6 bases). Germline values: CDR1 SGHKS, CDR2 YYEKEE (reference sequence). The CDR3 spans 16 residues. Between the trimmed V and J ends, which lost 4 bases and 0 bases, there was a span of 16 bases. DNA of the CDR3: TGTGCCAGCAGCCACAGGGAACCCACGGCTAACTATGGCTACACCTTC. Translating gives CASSHREPTANYGYTF.

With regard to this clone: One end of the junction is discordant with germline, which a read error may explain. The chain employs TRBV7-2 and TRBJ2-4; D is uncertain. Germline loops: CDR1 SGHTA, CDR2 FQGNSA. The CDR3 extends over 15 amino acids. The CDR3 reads CASSLVGKAKNIQYF. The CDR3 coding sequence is TGTGCCAGCAGCTTAGTGGGCAAAGCCAAGAACATTCAGTACTTC.

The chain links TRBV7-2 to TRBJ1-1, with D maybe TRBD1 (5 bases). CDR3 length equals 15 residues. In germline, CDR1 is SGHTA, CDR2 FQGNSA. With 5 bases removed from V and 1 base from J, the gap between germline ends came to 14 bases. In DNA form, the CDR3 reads TGTGCCAGCAGCGTCTCTGGGGGGTGGAACACTGAAGCTTTCTTT. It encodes CASSVSGGWNTEAFF.

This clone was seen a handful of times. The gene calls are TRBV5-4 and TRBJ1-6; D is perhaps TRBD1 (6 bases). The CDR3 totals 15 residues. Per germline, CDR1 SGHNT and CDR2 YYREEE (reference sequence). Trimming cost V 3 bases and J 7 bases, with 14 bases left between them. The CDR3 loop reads CASSSGRGLNSPLHF. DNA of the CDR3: TGTGCCAGCAGCTCGGGCAGGGGCCTAAATTCACCCCTCCACTTT.

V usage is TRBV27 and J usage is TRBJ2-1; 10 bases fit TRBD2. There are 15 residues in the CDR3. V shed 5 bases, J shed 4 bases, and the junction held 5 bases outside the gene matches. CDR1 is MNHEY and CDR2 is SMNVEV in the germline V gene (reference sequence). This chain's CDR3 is CASSPTSGVYNEQFF. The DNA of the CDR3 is TGTGCCAGCAGTCCCACTAGCGGGGTATACAATGAGCAGTTCTTC.

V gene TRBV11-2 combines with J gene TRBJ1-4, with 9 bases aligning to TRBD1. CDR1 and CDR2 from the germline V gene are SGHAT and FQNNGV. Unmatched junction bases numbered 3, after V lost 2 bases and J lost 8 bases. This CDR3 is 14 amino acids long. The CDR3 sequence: CASSLRQGGEKLFF. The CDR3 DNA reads TGTGCCAGCAGCTTACGACAGGGGGGAGAAAAACTGTTTTTT. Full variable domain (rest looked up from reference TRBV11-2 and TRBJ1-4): EAGVAQSPRYKIIEKRQSVAFWCNPISGHATLYWYQQILGQGPKLLIQFQNNGVVDDSQLPKDRFSAERLKGVDSTLKIQPAKLEDSAVYLCASSLRQGGEKLFFGSGTQLSVL.

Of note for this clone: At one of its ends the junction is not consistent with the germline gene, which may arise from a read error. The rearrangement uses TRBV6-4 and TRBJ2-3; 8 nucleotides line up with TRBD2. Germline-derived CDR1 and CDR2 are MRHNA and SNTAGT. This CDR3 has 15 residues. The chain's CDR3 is CVSSDGSGGTDTQYF. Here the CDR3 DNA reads TGTGTCAGCAGTGACGGTAGCGGGGGCACAGATACGCAGTATTTT.

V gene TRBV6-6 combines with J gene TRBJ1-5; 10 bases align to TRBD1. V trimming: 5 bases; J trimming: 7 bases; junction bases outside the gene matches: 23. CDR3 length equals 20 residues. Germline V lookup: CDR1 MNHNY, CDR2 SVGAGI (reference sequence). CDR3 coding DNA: TGTGCCAGCAGTCCTAGGACTCTACGGGGCCTCGGACAGGGGGAACAGCCCCAGCATTTT. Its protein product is CASSPRTLRGLGQGEQPQHF.

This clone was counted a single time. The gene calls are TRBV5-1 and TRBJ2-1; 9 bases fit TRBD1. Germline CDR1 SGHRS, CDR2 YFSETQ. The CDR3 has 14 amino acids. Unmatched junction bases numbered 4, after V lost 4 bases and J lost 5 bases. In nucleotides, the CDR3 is TGCGCCAGCAGCCGCCGGACAGGGGACAATGAGCAGTTCTTC. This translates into CASSRRTGDNEQFF.

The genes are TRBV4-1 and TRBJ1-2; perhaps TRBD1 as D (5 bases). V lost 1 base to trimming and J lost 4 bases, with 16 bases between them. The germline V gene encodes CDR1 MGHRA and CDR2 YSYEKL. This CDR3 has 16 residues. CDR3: CASSQGSGIYPYGYTF. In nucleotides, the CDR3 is TGCGCCAGCAGCCAAGGGTCAGGGATCTACCCCTATGGCTACACCTTC.

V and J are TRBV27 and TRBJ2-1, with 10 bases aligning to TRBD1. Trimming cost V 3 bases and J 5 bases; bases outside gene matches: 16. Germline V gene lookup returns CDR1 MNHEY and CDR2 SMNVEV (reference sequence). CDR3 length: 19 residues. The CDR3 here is CASSLGTGVGSRRNNEQFF. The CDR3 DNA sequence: TGTGCCAGCAGTTTGGGGACAGGGGTCGGTAGCCGGCGGAACAATGAGCAGTTCTTC.

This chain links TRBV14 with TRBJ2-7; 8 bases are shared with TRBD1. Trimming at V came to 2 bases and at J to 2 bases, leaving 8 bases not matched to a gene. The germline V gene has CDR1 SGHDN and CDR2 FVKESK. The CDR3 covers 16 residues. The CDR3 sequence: CASSQSGQVRPYEQYF. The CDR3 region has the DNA TGTGCCAGCAGCCAATCGGGACAGGTACGTCCCTACGAGCAGTACTTC.

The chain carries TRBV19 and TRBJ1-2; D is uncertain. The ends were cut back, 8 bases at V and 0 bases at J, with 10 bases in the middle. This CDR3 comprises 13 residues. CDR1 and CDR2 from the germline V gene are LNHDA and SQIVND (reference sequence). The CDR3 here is CASLQPPNYGYTF. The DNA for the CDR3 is TGTGCCAGTTTACAACCCCCTAACTATGGCTACACCTTC.

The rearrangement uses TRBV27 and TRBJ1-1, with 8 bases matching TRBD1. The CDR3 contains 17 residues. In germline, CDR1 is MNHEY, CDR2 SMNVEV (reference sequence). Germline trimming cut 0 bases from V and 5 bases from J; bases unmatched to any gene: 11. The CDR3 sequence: CASSLSAQDRVETEAFF. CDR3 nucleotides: TGTGCCAGCAGTTTATCGGCACAGGACAGGGTCGAAACTGAAGCTTTCTTT.

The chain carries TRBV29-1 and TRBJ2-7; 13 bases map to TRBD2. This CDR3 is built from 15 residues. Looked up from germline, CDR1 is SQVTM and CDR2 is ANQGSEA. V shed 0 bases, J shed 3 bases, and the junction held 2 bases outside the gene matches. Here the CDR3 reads CSVEDRTSGGYEQYF. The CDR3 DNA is TGCAGCGTTGAAGATCGGACTAGCGGGGGCTACGAGCAGTACTTC.

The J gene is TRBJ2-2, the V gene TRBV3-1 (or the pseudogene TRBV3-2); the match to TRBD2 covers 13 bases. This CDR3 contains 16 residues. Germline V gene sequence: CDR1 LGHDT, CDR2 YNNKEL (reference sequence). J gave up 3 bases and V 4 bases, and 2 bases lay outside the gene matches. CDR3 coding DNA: TGTGCCAGCAGCCGAGGACTAGCGGGGGACACCGGGGAGCTGTTTTTT. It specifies CASSRGLAGDTGELFF.

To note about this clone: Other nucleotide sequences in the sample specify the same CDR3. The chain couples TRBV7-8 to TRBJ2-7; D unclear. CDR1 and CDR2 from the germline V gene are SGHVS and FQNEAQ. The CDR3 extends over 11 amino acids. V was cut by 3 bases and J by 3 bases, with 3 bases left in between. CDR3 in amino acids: CASSLSYEQYF. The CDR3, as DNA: TGTGCCAGCAGCTTGAGCTACGAGCAGTACTTC. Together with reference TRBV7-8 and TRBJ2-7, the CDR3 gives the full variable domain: GAGVSQSPRYKVAKRGQDVALRCDPISGHVSLFWYQQALGQGPEFLTYFQNEAQLDKSGLPSDRFFAERPEGSVSTLKIQRTQQEDSAVYLCASSLSYEQYFGPGTRLTVT.

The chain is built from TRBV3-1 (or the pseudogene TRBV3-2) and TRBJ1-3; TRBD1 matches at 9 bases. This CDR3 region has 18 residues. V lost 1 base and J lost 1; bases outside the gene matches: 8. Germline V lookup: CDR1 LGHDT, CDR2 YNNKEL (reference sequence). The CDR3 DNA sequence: TGTGCCAGCAGCCAAGTGGTATCCGGGACAGGGTCTGGAAACACCATATATTTT. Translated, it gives CASSQVVSGTGSGNTIYF.

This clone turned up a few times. The CDR3 nucleotides are TGTGCCACCAGTGATTCGGGGGACCACGAGCAGTACTTC. Translated: CATSDSGDHEQYF. This chain connects TRBV24-1 to TRBJ2-7; D might be TRBD2 (6 bases). The CDR3 is 13 residues long. Germline assignment: CDR1 KGHDR and CDR2 SFDVKD. V was clipped by 2 bases and J by 5 bases, with 9 bases between them.

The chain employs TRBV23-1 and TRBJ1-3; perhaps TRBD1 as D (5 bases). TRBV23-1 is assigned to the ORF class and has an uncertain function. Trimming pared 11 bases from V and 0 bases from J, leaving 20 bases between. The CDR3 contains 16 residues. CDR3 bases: TGCGCCGGTTTAAGGGTGGGGGGAATCTCTGGAAACACCATATATTTT. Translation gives CAGLRVGGISGNTIYF.